Each of the 21 T cell receptor beta chains below was sequenced from the same sample in a study of cytomegalovirus exposure and HLA in healthy donors. The PCR used 60 Vbeta and 13 Jbeta primers. This table comes from immunoSEQ multiplex PCR, and its TCRdb copy is limited to in-frame clones, with some not included. Here the sample spans roughly 70,000 clones, roughly 81% being singletons. Sequencing was done on a sample of PBMCs. These receptors were obtained from a human donor in good health.

V and J are TRBV30 and TRBJ1-2; no firm D call. CDR1 GTSNPN and CDR2 SVGIG come from the germline V gene (reference sequence). CDR3 size: 14 residues. Trimming shortened V by 3 bases and J by 2 bases, and 13 bases separated the two germline ends. CDR3 protein: CAWRPSGENYGYTF. The CDR3 DNA reads TGTGCCTGGAGGCCCTCCGGAGAGAACTATGGCTACACCTTC.

For the CDR3, the DNA is TGCGCCAGCAGCTTGACAGGGCGATATCGGCCCCAGCATTTT. It is translated as CASSLTGRYRPQHF. The genes are TRBV5-1 and TRBJ1-5, with a weak D call TRBD1 (6 bases). Trimming left V 1 base short and J 9 bases short, with 14 bases between. CDR1 SGHRS and CDR2 YFSETQ come from the germline V gene. The CDR3 sequence is 14 residues long.

There are a few counts of this clone. CDR3 sequence reads: CASSLWIRDTPRAEAFF. The DNA of the CDR3 is TGTGCCAGCAGCTTGTGGATCCGGGACACCCCCCGGGCTGAAGCTTTCTTT. V usage is TRBV5-6 and J usage is TRBJ1-1; the D gene is possibly TRBD1 (6 bases). The CDR3 is made up of 17 amino acids. Per germline, CDR1 SGHDT and CDR2 YYEEEE. Deletions cut 1 base from V and 6 bases from J, with 22 bases between.

A remark on this clone: The junction shows a germline mismatch at one end, possibly a read error. V is TRBV10-2 and J is TRBJ2-2; D tentatively fits TRBD1 or TRBD2 (5 bases each). The germline CDR1 and CDR2 sequences are WSHSY and SAAADI. The CDR3 has 14 amino acids. This CDR3 reads CASSESGQTGELFF. CDR3 nucleotides: TGCGCCAGCAGCGAGTCGGGGCAAACCGGGGAGCTGTTTTTT.

The chain couples TRBV27 to TRBJ2-1; TRBD1 might be the D (5 bases). Germline CDR1 is MNHEY and CDR2 is SMNVEV (reference sequence). Trimming pared 4 bases from V and 7 bases from J, leaving 17 bases between. The CDR3 totals 15 residues. CDR3 protein: CASSSAGFMINEQFF. As DNA, the CDR3 is TGTGCCAGCAGTTCAGCAGGGTTTATGATTAATGAGCAGTTCTTC.

This rearrangement joins TRBV7-2 to TRBJ1-4; 9 bases line up with TRBD1. V shed 3 bases, J shed 8 bases, and the junction held 10 bases outside the gene matches. Germline V gene sequence: CDR1 SGHTA, CDR2 FQGNSA. This CDR3 contains 16 residues. CDR3 sequence: CASSFTGGAWQEKLFF. The CDR3 DNA follows: TGTGCCAGCAGCTTCACAGGGGGCGCCTGGCAGGAAAAACTGTTTTTT. Variable domain in full (rest from reference TRBV7-2 and TRBJ1-4): GAGVSQSPSNKVTEKGKDVELRCDPISGHTALYWYRQSLGQGLEFLIYFQGNSAPDKSGLPSDRFSAERTGGSVSTLTIQRTQQEDSAVYLCASSFTGGAWQEKLFFGSGTQLSVL.

J is TRBJ1-1 and V is TRBV5-1; TRBD1 might be the D (5 bases). The CDR3 extends over 15 amino acids. The germline V and J ends were trimmed by 0 bases and 1 base, with 10 bases remaining between them. From germline, CDR1 is SGHRS and CDR2 YFSETQ. CDR3 residues: CASSLGRTGNTEAFF. The CDR3 bases are TGCGCCAGCAGCTTGGGACGAACAGGGAACACTGAAGCTTTCTTT.

This clone was recorded once. The chain combines TRBV19 with TRBJ1-5, with TRBD1 matching over 7 bases. Trimming cost V 8 bases and J 2 bases; bases outside gene matches: 3. Germline V gene sequence: CDR1 LNHDA, CDR2 SQIVND (reference sequence). This CDR3 contains 13 residues. The CDR3, as DNA: TGTGCCAGTCTCGGACAGGGCAATCAGCCCCAGCATTTT. This encodes CASLGQGNQPQHF.

This sequence joins TRBV30 and TRBJ2-1, with 12 positions matching TRBD2. The V gene's germline CDR1 is GTSNPN and CDR2 SVGIG (reference sequence). The CDR3 consists of 14 residues. Germline trimming cut 8 bases from V and 12 bases from J; bases unmatched to any gene: 14. The CDR3 sequence is CAHQERLAGEGQFF. The CDR3 nucleotides are TGTGCCCACCAGGAGCGACTAGCGGGAGAGGGGCAGTTCTTC.

The V and J genes are TRBV29-1 and TRBJ2-3; 8 bases align to TRBD2. The CDR3 has 12 amino acids. Trimming took 7 bases from V and 4 from J; bases not matched to a gene: 4. CDR1 SQVTM and CDR2 ANQGSEA come from the germline V gene. The CDR3 region has the DNA TGCAGCGCCCGGACTAGCCCAGATACGCAGTATTTT. Translated: CSARTSPDTQYF.

This clone was detected a few times. The gene calls are TRBV19 and TRBJ2-1; TRBD2 matches at 13 bases. Trimming at V came to 5 bases and at J to 12 bases, leaving 10 bases not matched to a gene. The CDR3 is made up of 15 amino acids. Germline lookup yields CDR1 LNHDA and CDR2 SQIVND (reference sequence). Here the CDR3 reads CASSRGLAGTGGQFF. DNA of the CDR3: TGTGCCAGTAGTCGGGGACTAGCGGGGACGGGTGGGCAGTTCTTC.

The chain combines TRBV6-5 with TRBJ1-2, with TRBD1 as a possible D gene (5 bases). The length of the CDR3 is 12 residues. The germline V gene encodes CDR1 MNHEY and CDR2 SVGAGI. The V end lost 8 bases, the J end lost 8 bases, and 15 bases lay between the germline ends. The CDR3 DNA follows: TGTGCCAGCGTTCAAGGGGCACAGGGCTACACCTTC. Translation: CASVQGAQGYTF.

This clone showed up just a few times. The rearrangement uses TRBV4-1 and TRBJ2-7; unclear D gene. Germline lookup yields CDR1 MGHRA and CDR2 YSYEKL. This CDR3 region has 17 residues. V lost 1 base, J lost 2 bases, and 18 bases lay in between. CDR3 sequence reads: CASSQVISMIITYEQYF. DNA of the CDR3: TGCGCCAGCAGCCAAGTCATCAGTATGATTATTACCTACGAGCAGTACTTC.

The sample holds a few counts of this clone. CDR3 bases: TGTGCCAGCAGCCTCCTGAGCGGGAGAAGCTACAATGAGCAGTTCTTC. This sequence encodes CASSLLSGRSYNEQFF. This chain links TRBV7-8 with TRBJ2-1, with 8 nucleotides matching TRBD2. The CDR3 consists of 16 residues. Trimming at V came to 5 bases and at J to 3 bases, leaving 9 bases not matched to a gene. CDR1 is SGHVS, CDR2 FQNEAQ, per germline.

CDR3 sequence reads: CASRRREGLGYEQYF. The CDR3, as DNA: TGTGCCAGCAGACGGCGGGAGGGCCTGGGGTACGAGCAGTACTTC. The V gene is TRBV2, the J gene TRBJ2-7, with 9 bases that match TRBD2. Germline V CDR1 and CDR2: SNHLY, FYNNEI. Trimming took 6 bases from V and 4 from J; bases not matched to a gene: 10. There are 15 residues in the CDR3.

This chain connects TRBV5-4 to TRBJ2-1, with D perhaps matching TRBD1 (6 bases). There are 17 residues in the CDR3. V was pared by 5 bases and J by 2 bases, with 20 bases between. Germline V CDR1 and CDR2: SGHNT, YYREEE (reference sequence). The CDR3 region is CASSREMSGTPYNEQFF. The DNA of the CDR3 is TGTGCCAGCAGTAGAGAGATGTCGGGGACACCCTACAATGAGCAGTTCTTC.

This sequence joins TRBV2 and TRBJ2-2, with a possible D match to TRBD1 (6 bases). Germline V gene lookup returns CDR1 SNHLY and CDR2 FYNNEI. The CDR3 loop spans 14 amino acids. Trimming cost V 7 bases and J 0 bases, with 9 bases left between them. The CDR3 region is CASTGQPNTGELFF. In nucleotides, the CDR3 is TGTGCCAGCACCGGACAGCCGAACACCGGGGAGCTGTTTTTT.

J is TRBJ2-5 and V is TRBV5-1; 14 nucleotides align to TRBD2. Trimming at V came to 4 bases and at J to 5 bases, leaving 13 bases not matched to a gene. Germline CDR1 reads SGHRS; CDR2 reads YFSETQ. CDR3 length: 18 residues. The CDR3 spells CASSKSLSGTSGSETQYF. The DNA for the CDR3 is TGCGCCAGCAGCAAAAGTTTATCCGGGACTAGCGGGAGTGAGACCCAGTACTTC. Full variable domain (rest looked up from reference TRBV5-1 and TRBJ2-5): KAGVTQTPRYLIKTRGQQVTLSCSPISGHRSVSWYQQTPGQGLQFLFEYFSETQRNKGNFPGRFSGRQFSNSRSEMNVSTLELGDSALYLCASSKSLSGTSGSETQYFGPGTRLLVL.

This sequence joins TRBV29-1 and TRBJ2-1, with TRBD2 identical over 13 bases. In germline, CDR1 is SQVTM, CDR2 ANQGSEA. Unmatched junction bases numbered 8, after V lost 5 bases and J lost 7 bases. This CDR3 is built from 15 residues. The CDR3 region is CSVPLAGGPGNEQFF. The CDR3 DNA reads as TGCAGCGTTCCACTAGCGGGAGGGCCCGGTAATGAGCAGTTCTTC.

V usage is TRBV7-3 and J usage is TRBJ2-1, with 8 bases lining up with TRBD2. This CDR3 has 15 residues. From germline, CDR1 is SGHTA and CDR2 FQGTGA. J lost 9 bases, V lost 4 bases, and 11 bases had no gene match. CDR3: CASSSYPGLDVEQFF. For the CDR3, the DNA is TGTGCCAGCAGCTCATACCCGGGACTAGATGTTGAGCAGTTCTTC.

This chain connects TRBV6-5 to TRBJ1-2; 10 bases match TRBD1. The CDR3 consists of 13 residues. The V segment lost 4 bases and the J segment 6 bases; nucleotides outside the gene matches: 2. Germline lookup yields CDR1 MNHEY and CDR2 SVGAGI. The CDR3 reads CASSLGTGDGYTF. The CDR3, as DNA: TGTGCCAGCAGTTTAGGGACAGGGGATGGCTACACCTTC.